This T cell receptor (beta chain) is drawn from a study of vaccination effects on CD4 cells after COVID-19. Before sequencing took place, the ViraFEST assay used viral peptide pools to expand antigen-specific CD4+ T cells. Isolation of CD4+ T cells took place after less than 12 days of culture. It was between March and December 2020 that the person had a SARS-CoV-2 infection confirmed by PCR. Participants completed two doses of the BNT162b2 or mRNA-1273 vaccine. It was with approximately 10 IU/ml IL-2 and 8 to 10 ug/ml peptides that some 2 million PBMC per well were cultured. With respect to this clone: Its specificity is unknown.

The protocol was immunoSEQ multiplex PCR, while the TCRdb copy is restricted to in-frame clones and leaves out a portion. Altogether 14,000 or so clones are present, nearly 80% being singletons, with the ten largest covering around 28%. CDR1 and CDR2 from the germline V gene are MNHEY and SMNVEV (reference sequence). The CDR3 totals 16 residues. V was clipped by 6 bases and J by 3 bases; unmatched bases: 8. The sequences come from CD4+ T cells from PBMCs cultured with HCoV-NL63 spike peptides, collected after COVID-19 vaccination. The V and J genes are TRBV27 and TRBJ2-3; the match to TRBD1 covers 11 bases. The receptor's source is a human donor who had a prior SARS-CoV-2 infection. CDR3 in DNA: TGTGCCAGCAGCCGACCGGGACAGGGGGGGACAGATACGCAGTATTTT. Translating gives CASSRPGQGGTDTQYF.